This entry describes one TCR beta chain. As yet, its antigen is unknown. Stated treatment: roughly 19 received Ad26.COV2.S at low or high dose, single or two shots; roughly 5 received placebo; per-sample allocation not given. Specimen acquisition occurred on day 63 following the initial vaccine or placebo injection. Wuhan-strain spike was delivered by a replication-incompetent Ad26 vector. The data belong to a study of Ad26.COV2.S vaccination and SARS-CoV-2 variants. Whole-study results and caveats: Higher spike-specific TCR breadth was found in vaccine recipients than in placebo recipients.

The germline CDR1 and CDR2 sequences are LGHNA and YSLEER. V lost 0 bases and J 8 bases, leaving 17 bases between the germline ends. This CDR3 has 16 residues. Clones were sequenced by immunoSEQ multiplex PCR, and TCRdb holds only the in-frame ones, with some missing. The top ten hold approximately 2.5% of the sample, which has 450,000 to 550,000 clones, roughly 89% seen once. This sequence was found in a person aged 18-65 years who received the Ad26.COV2.S COVID-19 vaccine or a placebo. The starting material was peripheral blood, obtained in a trial of Ad26.COV2.S vaccine versus placebo. J is TRBJ2-1 and V is TRBV4-3; D may match TRBD1 or TRBD2 (6 bases each). CDR3 region: CASSQEGAGRSHEQFF. CDR3 nucleotide sequence: TGCGCCAGCAGCCAAGAGGGGGCGGGACGGTCACATGAGCAGTTCTTC.